This T cell receptor (beta chain) derives from a study of blood T cell repertoires in COVID-19. Study-wide background: Both acute and convalescent COVID-19 samples were obtained from the United States, Italy and Spain. PBMCs, B-cell-depleted T cells, or T cells were the source of the cDNA or gDNA that made up the material.

The CDR3 runs to 14 residues. Germline CDR1 and CDR2: DFQATT and SNEGSKA (reference sequence). The V and J ends lost 3 bases and 0 bases respectively, with 10 bases between them. Methods used by the authors: It was from reference gene primer amplification that nucleated cell counts were estimated. Sequencing used immunoSEQ multiplex PCR; TCRdb keeps in-frame clones, though not all of them. D and trimming come from the DNA, and the V and J calls and clone size come from that table. The profile shows more than 45,000 clones, 75% to 90% of them singletons. The source of this sequence is a human donor in a cohort sampled during active COVID-19. This chain uses TRBV20-1 with TRBJ2-3; D unresolved. The sequencing sample was made of peripheral blood. In DNA form, the CDR3 reads TGCAGTGCTAGTATCCTGGCTAGCACAGATACGCAGTATTTT. Translation gives CSASILASTDTQYF.